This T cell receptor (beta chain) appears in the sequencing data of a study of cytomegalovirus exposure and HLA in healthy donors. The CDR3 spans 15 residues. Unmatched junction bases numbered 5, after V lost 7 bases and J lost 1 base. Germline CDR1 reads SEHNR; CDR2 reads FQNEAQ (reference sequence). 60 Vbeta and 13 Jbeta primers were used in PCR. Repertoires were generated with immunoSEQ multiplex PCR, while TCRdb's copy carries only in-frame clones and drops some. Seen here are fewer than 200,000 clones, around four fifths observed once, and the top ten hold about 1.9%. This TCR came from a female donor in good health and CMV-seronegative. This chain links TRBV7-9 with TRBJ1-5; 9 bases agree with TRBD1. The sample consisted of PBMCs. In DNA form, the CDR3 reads TGTGCCAGCACCCGACAGGGGGGGAGCAATCAGCCCCAGCATTTT. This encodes CASTRQGGSNQPQHF.